This entry features one TCR beta chain sequence. This specimen belongs to a study of blood T cell repertoires in COVID-19. At the level of the study: PBMCs, B-cell-depleted T cells, or T cells were the source of the cDNA or gDNA that made up the material.

Clones were sequenced by immunoSEQ multiplex PCR, and TCRdb holds only the in-frame ones, with some missing. The sample holds roughly 72,000 clones; 82% are singletons and the top ten take approximately 14%. The CDR3 runs to 11 residues. Germline V CDR1 and CDR2: SNHLY, FYNNEI. The ends lost 8 bases at V and 7 bases at J; junction bases unmatched: 4. The clonotype comes from a woman of 80 years or more with acute or convalescent COVID-19. The source material was peripheral blood. J is TRBJ1-1 and V is TRBV2, with 7 bases matching TRBD1. DNA of the CDR3: TGTGCCAGCGCAGGGGGGTTTGAAGCTTTCTTT. It is translated as CASAGGFEAFF.